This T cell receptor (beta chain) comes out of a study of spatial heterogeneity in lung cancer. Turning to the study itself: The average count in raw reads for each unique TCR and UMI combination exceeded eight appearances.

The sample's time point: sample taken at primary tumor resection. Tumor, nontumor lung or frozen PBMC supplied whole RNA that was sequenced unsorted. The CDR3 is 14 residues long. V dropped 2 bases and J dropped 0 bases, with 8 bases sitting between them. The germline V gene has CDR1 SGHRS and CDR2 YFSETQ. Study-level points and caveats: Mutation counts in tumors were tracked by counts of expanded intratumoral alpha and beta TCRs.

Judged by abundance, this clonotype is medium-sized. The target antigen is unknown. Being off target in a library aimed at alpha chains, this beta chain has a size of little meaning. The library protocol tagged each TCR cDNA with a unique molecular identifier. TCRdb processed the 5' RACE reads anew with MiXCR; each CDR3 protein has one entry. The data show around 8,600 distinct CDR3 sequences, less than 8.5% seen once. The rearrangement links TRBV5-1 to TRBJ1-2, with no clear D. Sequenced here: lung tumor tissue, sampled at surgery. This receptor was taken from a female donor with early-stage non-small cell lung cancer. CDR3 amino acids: CASSFQEANYGYTF. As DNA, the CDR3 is TGCGCCAGCAGCTTCCAGGAAGCTAACTATGGCTACACCTTC.